This T cell receptor beta chain was sequenced in a study of blood T cell repertoires in COVID-19. The authors' processing: Amplification of reference gene primers provided the estimated nucleated cell counts. Profiled with immunoSEQ multiplex PCR; TCRdb holds only in-frame clones, not every one. V and J calls and clone size are given by that table; D and trimming were obtained from the DNA. The sample has approximately 68,000 clones; approximately 86% are singletons. Trimming at V came to 7 bases and at J to 6 bases, leaving 6 bases not matched to a gene. CDR1 is MDHEN, CDR2 SYDVKM, per germline. The CDR3 has 13 residues.

The chain is built from TRBV28 and TRBJ1-5; 7 nucleotides line up with TRBD1. The source material was peripheral blood. The TCR originated in a woman aged 55 to 70 with acute or convalescent COVID-19. Written as DNA, the CDR3 is TGTGCCAGCACCTTGGACAGGATTCAGCCCCAGCATTTT. Residues: CASTLDRIQPQHF. The whole variable domain, filled in from reference TRBV28 and TRBJ1-5, reads DVKVTQSSRYLVKRTGEKVFLECVQDMDHENMFWYRQDPGLGLRLIYFSYDVKMKEKGDIPEGYSVSREKKERFSLILESASTNQTSMYLCASTLDRIQPQHFGDGTRLSIL.